A selection of T cell receptor beta chains follows, all from one sample in a study of T-cell memory formation after mild COVID-19. One entry per CDR3 protein results from TCRdb running MiXCR on the 5' RACE reads. Of fewer than 600,000 distinct CDR3 sequences listed, roughly a fifth are singletons. The sample was PBMCs or a T cell subset sorted from them (not recorded which). These receptors were taken from an adult woman who had mild COVID-19 (a few samples of this study predate the infection). Cell type and time point are not known. Each CDR3 is given with its conserved first and last residue. The D gene is left open where the match is weak. Where a row states a size, it is once, few, many or the class of an expanded clone; other rows omit it.

>NA|TRBV4-2|NA|TRBJ1-1
CASSQEPSLPMNTEAFF
TGTGCCAGCAGCCAAGAACCTTCCCTCCCCATGAACACTGAAGCTTTCTTT
>few|TRBV12-5|TRBD2|TRBJ2-7
CASVHGLAGDYEQYF
TGTGCTAGTGTCCACGGACTAGCGGGTGACTACGAGCAGTACTTC
>few|TRBV12-3/TRBV12-4|NA|TRBJ2-4
CASTLRGLHPIQYF
TGTGCCAGTACCCTTCGGGGACTCCATCCTATTCAGTACTTC
>few|TRBV4-1|TRBD1|TRBJ1-1
CASSQPQGARAEAFF
TGCGCCAGCAGCCAACCCCAGGGGGCACGCGCTGAAGCTTTCTTT
>NA|TRBV3-1|TRBD1|TRBJ2-7
CASSQPGQRNEQYF
TGTGCCAGCAGCCAGCCGGGACAGCGGAACGAGCAGTACTTC
>NA|TRBV6-1|NA|TRBJ2-1
CASSLNGNEQFF
TGTGCCAGCAGCTTGAACGGGAATGAGCAGTTCTTC
>many|TRBV12-3/TRBV12-4|NA|TRBJ2-7
CASSSTGEQYF
TGTGCCAGCAGTTCGACAGGAGAGCAGTACTTC
>NA|TRBV7-9|NA|TRBJ1-3
CASSFDLTMGGNTIYF
TGTGCCAGCAGCTTCGACCTTACAATGGGTGGAAACACCATATATTTT
>NA|TRBV24-1|NA|TRBJ2-2
CATSDFAQGSGELFF
TGTGCCACCAGTGACTTTGCCCAGGGGAGCGGGGAGCTGTTTTTT
>NA|TRBV7-6|NA|TRBJ1-1
CASSPSRVNTEAFF
TGTGCCAGCAGTCCAAGCCGGGTTAACACTGAAGCTTTCTTT
>NA|TRBV20-1|NA|TRBJ2-5
CSAREQWTQYF
TGCAGTGCTAGAGAACAATGGACCCAGTACTTC
>once|TRBV7-9|TRBD2|TRBJ2-5
CASSFIQRGGEETQYF
TGTGCCAGCAGCTTTATTCAGCGGGGGGGCGAGGAGACCCAGTACTTC
>NA|TRBV27|TRBD2|TRBJ2-1
CASSFTASGYNEQFF
TGTGCCAGCAGTTTTACCGCTAGCGGCTACAATGAGCAGTTCTTC
>NA|TRBV5-6|TRBD2|TRBJ2-7
CACSPGLAGANYEQYF
TGTGCCTGCAGTCCGGGACTAGCGGGAGCGAACTACGAGCAGTACTTC
>many|TRBV7-3|NA|TRBJ2-2
CASSRSAGELFF
TGTGCCAGCAGCAGATCAGCCGGGGAGCTGTTTTTT
>few|TRBV5-1|NA|TRBJ2-2
CASSLGHPLGEIFPFF
TGCGCCAGCAGCTTGGGACATCCGTTGGGGGAGATCTTTCCGTTTTTT
>NA|TRBV3-1|NA|TRBJ1-1
CASSQGGLEAFF
TGTGCCAGCAGCCAGGGGGGCCTTGAAGCTTTCTTT
>NA|TRBV13|NA|TRBJ2-6
CASSTYSGANVLTF
TGTGCCAGTTCCACGTACTCTGGGGCCAACGTCCTGACTTTC
>NA|TRBV6-2/TRBV6-3|NA|TRBJ2-1
CASSLVGPLNEQFF
TGTGCCAGCAGCCTAGTGGGGCCACTCAATGAGCAGTTCTTC